These T cell receptor beta chains were read from a single sample in a study of blood T cell repertoires in COVID-19. Libraries were prepared by immunoSEQ multiplex PCR; TCRdb keeps only in-frame clonotypes and omits some of them. The sample has 200,000 to 300,000 clones; 88% are singletons. The sequenced sample consisted of peripheral blood. All receptors come from a woman between 35 and 50 years old who had recovered from COVID-19. Both conserved end residues are part of each CDR3. Not all rows give a size; the values are once, few, many and, for expanded clones, a class.

clone_size v_call cdr3_aa
. TRBV5-1 CASSSPNVTGPAGYTF
. TRBV6-2/TRBV6-3 CASSYSGGGELFF
. TRBV14 CASSRDRARIAEAFF
. TRBV7-9 CASSLARGTGDTEAFF
. TRBV19 CATYPGGGGEKLFF
. TRBV27 CASSRQTPNYGYTF
. TRBV5-6 CASSQGVGDYNSPLHF
. TRBV19 CASSTPTGTGVEQYF
few TRBV7-9 CASSFMYEQYF
few TRBV6-5 CASSYPDRVGYTF
. TRBV27 CASRGLGNQPQHF